The T cell receptor beta chain described here comes from a study of blood T cell repertoires in COVID-19. Study context: Both acute and convalescent COVID-19 samples were obtained from the United States, Italy and Spain. The analysed material was cDNA or gDNA that came from T cells, B-cell-depleted T cells, or PBMCs.

Germline V gene lookup returns CDR1 SGHRS and CDR2 YFSETQ. This CDR3 comprises 17 residues. Trimming took 9 bases from V and 3 from J; bases not matched to a gene: 14. Living in about two dozen US areas, the participants were between roughly 18 and 89 years of age. Allocation to cohorts depended on clinical history reported by the participants. The assay was immunoSEQ multiplex PCR, and TCRdb's table has in-frame clones only and misses some. The sample has about 220,000 clones, 70% to 90% seen once. The TCR was taken from a woman between 40 and 50 years old with acute COVID-19. Sample: PBMCs or T cells enriched from blood (not recorded which). The genes are TRBV5-1 and TRBJ2-2; 10 positions agree with TRBD1. The CDR3 coding sequence is TGCGCCACGACCGGGACAGGGGACCCCAACTACACCGGGGAGCTGTTTTTT. It specifies CATTGTGDPNYTGELFF.